Listed here are 27 T cell receptor beta chains from one sample, sequenced in a study of blood T cell repertoires in COVID-19 (TCRdb year 2020). The library was produced with the immunoSEQ multiplex PCR assay. TCRdb limited this immuneACCESS table to in-frame rearrangements with V and J called. A share of clones is missing; checked studies link under half to unresolved V genes, and the rest is unexplained. The sample has a few hundred thousand clones on record, about 82% of them singletons. Jointly, the top ten make up around 7.2% of the sample. Sequenced input: peripheral blood. The receptors originated from a human donor in a cohort sampled during active COVID-19.

The V gene is TRBV2, the J gene TRBJ1-2; 7 bases agree with TRBD1. Germline lookup yields CDR1 SNHLY and CDR2 FYNNEI. The CDR3 is 15 amino acids. The V and J ends lost 5 bases and 4 bases, in that order; junction bases with no gene match: 10. For the CDR3, the DNA is TGTGCCAGCAGTATAATCCCAGGGGGTCTCTATGGCTACACCTTC. Protein product: CASSIIPGGLYGYTF.

The chain links TRBV5-1 to TRBJ1-1; 9 positions match TRBD1. The CDR3 runs to 17 residues. V shed 1 base and J 5 bases; nucleotides not matched to a gene: 12. CDR1 and CDR2 (germline): SGHRS, YFSETQ. CDR3 sequence reads: CASSLPGTGRIGTEAFF. CDR3 coding DNA: TGCGCCAGCAGCTTGCCCGGGACAGGGAGAATTGGGACTGAAGCTTTCTTT.

The table lists this clone with a few counts. This chain links TRBV7-8 with TRBJ1-6; 8 bases are shared with TRBD1. Germline lookup yields CDR1 SGHVS and CDR2 FQNEAQ. The V and J ends lost 3 bases and 12 bases, in that order; junction bases with no gene match: 10. This CDR3 is built from 15 residues. The CDR3 nucleotides read TGTGCCAGCAGCTTCGGGACAGGCCAAACGAAACCCCTCCACTTT. Encoded protein: CASSFGTGQTKPLHF.

This clone showed up just a few times. The V call is TRBV20-1, the J call TRBJ1-1, with D possibly matching TRBD1 (6 bases). There are 11 residues in the CDR3. Germline lookup yields CDR1 DFQATT and CDR2 SNEGSKA (reference sequence). With 4 bases removed from V and 9 bases from J, the gap between germline ends came to 12 bases. This chain's CDR3 is CSATGDIQAFF. The CDR3 region has the DNA TGCAGTGCTACAGGGGACATCCAAGCTTTCTTT.

This clone was recorded only once. J is TRBJ1-4 and V is TRBV1. TRBV1 is assigned pseudogene status. The CDR3 contains 18 residues. CDR3 in amino acids: CTSRKRETAVATNEKLFF. The CDR3 nucleotides read TGCACCAGCAGAAAACGGGAGACAGCCGTTGCAACTAATGAAAAACTGTTTTTT.

This clone was counted once. The chain carries TRBV7-9 and TRBJ1-1; 7 bases are a match to TRBD1. The CDR3 has 13 residues. Trimming removed 5 bases from V and 4 bases from J; junction bases left unmatched: 4. Germline V gives CDR1 SEHNR, CDR2 FQNEAQ (reference sequence). CDR3 sequence: CASSIDRATEAFF. In nucleotides, the CDR3 is TGTGCCAGCAGCATCGACAGGGCCACTGAAGCTTTCTTT.

The chain couples TRBV28 to TRBJ1-2; D is uncertain. Germline V gene lookup returns CDR1 MDHEN and CDR2 SYDVKM. The V gene lost 3 bases and the J gene lost 8 bases, with 22 bases spanning the gap. The CDR3 is 16 amino acids. The CDR3 coding sequence is TGTGCCAGCAGTTTTTTGGTTACGGAGGAGGGCTGGGGCTACACCTTC. Protein sequence: CASSFLVTEEGWGYTF.

V gene TRBV24-1 combines with J gene TRBJ2-1; 11 bases are shared with TRBD2. This CDR3 contains 16 residues. The germline CDR1 and CDR2 sequences are KGHDR and SFDVKD. Losses at the gene ends were 3 bases for V and 5 bases for J; bases not matched to a gene: 5. The CDR3 coding sequence is TGTGCCACCAGTGATCCGAAGACTAGCGGGGACAATGAGCAGTTCTTC. It encodes CATSDPKTSGDNEQFF.

The genes are TRBV10-3 and TRBJ2-2; the D is unclear. Germline assignment: CDR1 ENHRY and CDR2 SYGVKD. The V and J ends lost 6 bases and 5 bases respectively, with 7 bases between them. The CDR3 length is 12 residues. The CDR3 loop reads CAISTGTGELFF. The CDR3 DNA sequence: TGTGCCATCAGCACCGGGACCGGGGAGCTGTTTTTT.

The chain carries TRBV5-6 and TRBJ1-2; the match to TRBD1 covers 9 bases. CDR3 length: 14 residues. V was pared by 3 bases and J by 10 bases, with 10 bases of the junction left unmatched. Per the germline V gene, CDR1 is SGHDT and CDR2 is YYEEEE. CDR3 in amino acids: CASSYPGQGSDYTF. The CDR3 nucleotides read TGTGCCAGCAGCTACCCGGGACAGGGAAGCGACTACACCTTC.

The CDR3 reads CASSYGGLGDTQYF. The CDR3 bases are TGTGCCAGCAGTTACGGAGGCTTAGGGGATACGCAGTATTTT. The rearrangement uses TRBV6-5 and TRBJ2-3, with a possible D match to TRBD2 (5 bases). The CDR3 runs 14 residues. Germline V lookup: CDR1 MNHEY, CDR2 SVGAGI. With 2 bases removed from V and 6 bases from J, the gap between germline ends came to 12 bases.

This chain uses TRBV24-1 with TRBJ2-7; no firm D call. The CDR3 is 9 residues long. Germline CDR1 and CDR2: KGHDR and SFDVKD. CDR3 DNA sequence: TGTTACCGGTCCTACGAGCAGTACTTC. It encodes CYRSYEQYF.

The rearrangement joins TRBV18 to TRBJ2-1; D is undetermined. V was pared by 5 bases and J by 6 bases, with 11 bases between. CDR1 KGHSH and CDR2 LQKENI come from the germline V gene. This CDR3 contains 13 residues. The CDR3 region has the DNA TGTGCCAGCTCAGAGCTTCTAGTCAATGAGCAGTTCTTC. It is translated as CASSELLVNEQFF.

V usage is TRBV5-4 and J usage is TRBJ1-3; 7 nucleotides line up with TRBD1. The V gene's germline CDR1 is SGHNT and CDR2 YYREEE (reference sequence). V shed 1 base, J shed 4 bases, and the junction held 5 bases outside the gene matches. The CDR3 runs to 15 residues. The CDR3 DNA reads as TGTGCCAGCAGCTTGTTAGGGGGCATCGGAAACACCATATATTTT. It specifies CASSLLGGIGNTIYF.

The genes are TRBV14 and TRBJ2-5; 10 bases align to TRBD2. Per the germline V gene, CDR1 is SGHDN and CDR2 is FVKESK. The CDR3 is 17 residues long. Trimming took 1 base from V and 2 from J; bases not matched to a gene: 7. Here the CDR3 reads CASSQVESSGGQETQYF. CDR3 DNA sequence: TGTGCCAGCAGCCAAGTGGAAAGTAGCGGGGGGCAAGAGACCCAGTACTTC.

The V gene is TRBV7-2, the J gene TRBJ2-1; tentative D call: TRBD1 (6 bases). This CDR3 region has 14 residues. The ends were cut back, 4 bases at V and 4 bases at J, with 11 bases in the middle. Germline V lookup: CDR1 SGHTA, CDR2 FQGNSA. CDR3 sequence: CASSYTGTYNEQFF. In DNA form, the CDR3 reads TGTGCCAGCAGCTATACAGGGACGTACAATGAGCAGTTCTTC. The complete variable domain, with remaining parts taken from reference TRBV7-2 and TRBJ2-1, reads GAGVSQSPSNKVTEKGKDVELRCDPISGHTALYWYRQSLGQGLEFLIYFQGNSAPDKSGLPSDRFSAERTGGSVSTLTIQRTQQEDSAVYLCASSYTGTYNEQFFGPGTRLTVL.

This clone showed up just once. The chain joins TRBV6-1 to TRBJ2-7; D is perhaps TRBD1 (5 bases). The V and J ends lost 3 bases and 5 bases respectively, with 17 bases between them. The CDR3 totals 15 residues. Per the germline V gene, CDR1 is MNHNS and CDR2 is SASEGT. The CDR3 DNA follows: TGTGCCAGCAGTGAGTTTTCAGCAGGGTTTGACGAGCAGTACTTC. Translated: CASSEFSAGFDEQYF.

The chain is built from TRBV4-1 and TRBJ1-1, with 7 nucleotides matching TRBD1. The V and J ends lost 2 bases and 0 bases, in that order; junction bases with no gene match: 3. CDR3 length equals 15 residues. The germline V gene has CDR1 MGHRA and CDR2 YSYEKL. The CDR3 nucleotides read TGCGCCAGCAGCCAACTGACAGGGCTGAACACTGAAGCTTTCTTT. Translation: CASSQLTGLNTEAFF.

The V gene is TRBV7-8, the J gene TRBJ1-3, with D perhaps TRBD1 (6 bases). V dropped 2 bases and J dropped 1 base, with 12 bases sitting between them. The CDR3 is made up of 16 amino acids. CDR1 SGHVS and CDR2 FQNEAQ come from the germline V gene. The CDR3 spells CASSLRQGYSGNTIYF. CDR3 sequence (DNA): TGTGCCAGCAGCTTACGGCAGGGGTATTCTGGAAACACCATATATTTT.

The rearrangement links TRBV25-1 to TRBJ1-3; D uncertain. Deletions cut 2 bases from V and 0 bases from J, with 8 bases between. This CDR3 has 15 residues. Germline V CDR1 and CDR2: MGHDK, SYGVNS. CDR3 residues: CASSEEGVSGNTIYF. The DNA for the CDR3 is TGTGCCAGCAGTGAAGAGGGAGTCTCTGGAAACACCATATATTTT.

This clone was detected a few times. V is TRBV19 and J is TRBJ1-2; D is unresolved. V was clipped by 5 bases and J by 12 bases, with 16 bases between them. The CDR3 runs to 12 residues. CDR1 and CDR2 (germline): LNHDA, SQIVND (reference sequence). CDR3 sequence (DNA): TGTGCCAGTAGTCCCTCAGAGGCAGTGCACACCTTC. Its translation: CASSPSEAVHTF.

V gene TRBV11-2 combines with J gene TRBJ2-1, with D unclear. This CDR3 spans 15 amino acids. Trimming left V 3 bases short and J 0 bases short, with 9 bases between. Germline loops: CDR1 SGHAT, CDR2 FQNNGV. The CDR3 nucleotides are TGTGCCAGCAGCTTGGTCCACAGCTCCTACAATGAGCAGTTCTTC. Its protein product is CASSLVHSSYNEQFF.

The genes are TRBV6-4 and TRBJ2-5; 7 bases line up with TRBD2. This CDR3 has 15 amino acids. The J segment lost 5 bases and the V segment lost 10 bases, leaving 16 bases of the junction unmatched. Germline V gene sequence: CDR1 MRHNA, CDR2 SNTAGT. For the CDR3, the DNA is TGTGCCAACACCCAGCGGGCGGGGGTAGAGGAGACCCAGTACTTC. Protein sequence: CANTQRAGVEETQYF.

The V call is TRBV10-3, the J call TRBJ1-1; no definite D call. Trimming stripped 8 bases from V and 0 bases from J, with 7 bases between. This CDR3 spans 12 amino acids. CDR1 and CDR2 from the germline V gene are ENHRY and SYGVKD. The CDR3 loop reads CAISQVNTEAFF. CDR3 in DNA: TGTGCCATCTCTCAGGTGAACACTGAAGCTTTCTTT.

This chain joins TRBV7-3 and TRBJ2-3, with TRBD2 identical over 10 bases. V dropped 3 bases and J dropped 4; count of bases not matched to a gene: 4. Germline assignment: CDR1 SGHTA and CDR2 FQGTGA. There are 15 residues in the CDR3. The chain's CDR3 is CASSFASGGADTQYF. The CDR3 DNA reads TGTGCCAGCAGCTTTGCTAGCGGGGGAGCAGATACGCAGTATTTT.

The V and J genes are TRBV7-9 and TRBJ1-5, with TRBD1 as a possible D gene (6 bases). The CDR3 covers 13 residues. V lost 4 bases to trimming and J lost 6 bases, with 10 bases between them. Per germline, CDR1 SEHNR and CDR2 FQNEAQ (reference sequence). The CDR3 DNA reads as TGTGCCAGCAGCTCCTCAGGGGCTCAGCCCCAGCATTTT. Translation: CASSSSGAQPQHF.

The CDR3 DNA is TGTGCCAGCAGTTTATCAACAGGGATACGTGGCTACACCTTC. It yields the protein CASSLSTGIRGYTF. The chain combines TRBV28 with TRBJ1-2; D is perhaps TRBD1 (6 bases). Germline V CDR1 and CDR2: MDHEN, SYDVKM. The CDR3 loop spans 14 amino acids. V was clipped by 1 base and J by 7 bases, with 13 bases between them.